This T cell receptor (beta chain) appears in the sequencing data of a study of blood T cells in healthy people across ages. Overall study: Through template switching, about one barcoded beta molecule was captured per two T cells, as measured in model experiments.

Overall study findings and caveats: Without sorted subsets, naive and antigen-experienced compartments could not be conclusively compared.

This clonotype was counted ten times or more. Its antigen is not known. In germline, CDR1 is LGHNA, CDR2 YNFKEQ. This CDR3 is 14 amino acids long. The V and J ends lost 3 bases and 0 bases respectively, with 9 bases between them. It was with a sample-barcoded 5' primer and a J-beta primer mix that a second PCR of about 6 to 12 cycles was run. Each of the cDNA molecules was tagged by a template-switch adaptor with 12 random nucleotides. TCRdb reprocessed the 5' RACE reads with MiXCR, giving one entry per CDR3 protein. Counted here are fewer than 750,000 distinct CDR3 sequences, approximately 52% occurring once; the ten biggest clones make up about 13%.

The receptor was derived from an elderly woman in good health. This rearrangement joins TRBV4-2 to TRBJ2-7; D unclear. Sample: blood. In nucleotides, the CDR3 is TGTGCCAGCAGCCAGGTGCAGAGCTCCTACGAGCAGTACTTC. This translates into CASSQVQSSYEQYF.